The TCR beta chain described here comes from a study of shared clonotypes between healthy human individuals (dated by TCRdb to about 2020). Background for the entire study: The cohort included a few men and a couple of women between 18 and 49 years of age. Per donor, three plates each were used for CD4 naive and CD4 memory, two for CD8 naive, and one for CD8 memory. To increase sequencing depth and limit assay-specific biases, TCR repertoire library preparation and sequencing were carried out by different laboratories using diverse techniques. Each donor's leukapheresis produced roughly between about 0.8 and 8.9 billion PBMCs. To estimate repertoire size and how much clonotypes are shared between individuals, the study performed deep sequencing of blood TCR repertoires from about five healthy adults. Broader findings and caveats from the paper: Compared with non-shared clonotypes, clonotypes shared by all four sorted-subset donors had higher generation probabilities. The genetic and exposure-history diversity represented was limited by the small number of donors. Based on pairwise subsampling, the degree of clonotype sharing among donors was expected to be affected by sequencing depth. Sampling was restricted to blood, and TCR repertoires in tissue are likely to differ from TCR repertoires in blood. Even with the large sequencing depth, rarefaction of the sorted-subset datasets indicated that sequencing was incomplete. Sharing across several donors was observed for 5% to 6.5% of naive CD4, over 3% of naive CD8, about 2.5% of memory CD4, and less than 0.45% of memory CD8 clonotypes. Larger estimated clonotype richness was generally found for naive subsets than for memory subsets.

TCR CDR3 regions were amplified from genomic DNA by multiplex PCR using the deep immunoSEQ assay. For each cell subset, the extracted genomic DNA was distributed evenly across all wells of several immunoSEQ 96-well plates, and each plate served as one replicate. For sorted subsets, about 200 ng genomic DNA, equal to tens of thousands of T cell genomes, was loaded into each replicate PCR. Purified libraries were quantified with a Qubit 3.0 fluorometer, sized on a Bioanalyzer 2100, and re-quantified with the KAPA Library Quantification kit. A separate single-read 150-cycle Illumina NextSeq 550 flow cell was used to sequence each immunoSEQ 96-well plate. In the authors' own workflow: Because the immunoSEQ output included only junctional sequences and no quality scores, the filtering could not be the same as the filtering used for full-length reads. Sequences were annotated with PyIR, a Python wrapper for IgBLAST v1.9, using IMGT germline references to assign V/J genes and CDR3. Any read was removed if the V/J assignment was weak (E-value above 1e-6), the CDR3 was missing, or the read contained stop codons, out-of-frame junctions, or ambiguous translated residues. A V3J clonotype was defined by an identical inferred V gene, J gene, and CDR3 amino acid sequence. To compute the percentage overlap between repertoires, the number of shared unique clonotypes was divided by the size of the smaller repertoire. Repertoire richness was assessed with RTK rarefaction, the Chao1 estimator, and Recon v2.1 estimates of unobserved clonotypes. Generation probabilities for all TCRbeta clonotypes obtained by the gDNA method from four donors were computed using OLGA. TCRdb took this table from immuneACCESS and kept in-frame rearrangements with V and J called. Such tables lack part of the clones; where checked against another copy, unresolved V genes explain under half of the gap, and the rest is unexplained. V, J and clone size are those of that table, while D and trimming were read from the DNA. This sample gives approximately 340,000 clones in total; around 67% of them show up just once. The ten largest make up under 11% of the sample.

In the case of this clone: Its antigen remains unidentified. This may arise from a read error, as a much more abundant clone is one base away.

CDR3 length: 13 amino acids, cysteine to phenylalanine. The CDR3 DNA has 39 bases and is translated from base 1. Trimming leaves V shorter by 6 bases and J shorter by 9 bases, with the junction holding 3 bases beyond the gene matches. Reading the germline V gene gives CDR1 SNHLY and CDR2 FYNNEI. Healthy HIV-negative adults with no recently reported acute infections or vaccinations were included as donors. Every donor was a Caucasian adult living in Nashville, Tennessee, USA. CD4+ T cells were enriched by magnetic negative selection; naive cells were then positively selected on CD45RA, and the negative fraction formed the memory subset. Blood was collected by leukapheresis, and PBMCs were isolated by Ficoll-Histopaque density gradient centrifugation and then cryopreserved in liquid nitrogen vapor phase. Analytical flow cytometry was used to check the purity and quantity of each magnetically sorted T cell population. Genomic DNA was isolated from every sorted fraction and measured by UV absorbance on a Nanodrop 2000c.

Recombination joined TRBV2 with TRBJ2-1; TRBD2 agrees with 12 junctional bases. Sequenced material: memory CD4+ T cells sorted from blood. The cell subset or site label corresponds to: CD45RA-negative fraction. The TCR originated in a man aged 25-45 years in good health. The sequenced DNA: TGTGCCAGCAGGCTAGCGGGAGGGCTTGAGCAGTTCTTC. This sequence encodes CASRLAGGLEQFF.